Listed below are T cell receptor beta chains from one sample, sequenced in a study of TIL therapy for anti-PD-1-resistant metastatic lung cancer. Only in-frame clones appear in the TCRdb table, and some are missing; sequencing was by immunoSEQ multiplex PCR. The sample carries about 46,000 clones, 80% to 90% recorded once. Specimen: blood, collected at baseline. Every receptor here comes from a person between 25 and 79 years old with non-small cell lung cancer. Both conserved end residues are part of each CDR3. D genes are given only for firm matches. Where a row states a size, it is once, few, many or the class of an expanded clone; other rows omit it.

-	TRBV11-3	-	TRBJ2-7	TGTGCCAGCAGCCCCGGGACCGGATATTCCTACGAGCAGTACTTC	CASSPGTGYSYEQYF
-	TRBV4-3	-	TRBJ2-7	TGCGCCAGCAGCCAAATATCCGGGACCGCCGGCGAGCAGTACTTC	CASSQISGTAGEQYF
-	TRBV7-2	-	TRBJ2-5	TGTGCCAGCAGCTTGGGCCAGCAAGAGACCCAGTACTTC	CASSLGQQETQYF
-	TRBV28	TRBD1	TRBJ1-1	TGTGCCAGCAGTGCCTTTCAGGGGGCCCCAAACACTGAAGCTTTCTTT	CASSAFQGAPNTEAFF
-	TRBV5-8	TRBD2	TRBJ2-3	TGTGCCAGCAGCTTGGGACTAGCGAGAAGCACAGATACGCAGTATTTT	CASSLGLARSTDTQYF
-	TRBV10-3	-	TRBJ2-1	TGTGCCATCAGTGAGTTGCGGGGCCCAGACAATGAGCAGTTCTTC	CAISELRGPDNEQFF
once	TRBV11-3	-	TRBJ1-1	TGTGCCAGCAGTAGGGACGCTGGCTACACTGAAGCTTTCTTT	CASSRDAGYTEAFF
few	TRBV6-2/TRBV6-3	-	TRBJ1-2	TGTGCCAGCAGCCTCCGGGACGGGGATCCGGCCTATGGCTACACCTTC	CASSLRDGDPAYGYTF
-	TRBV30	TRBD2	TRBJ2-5	TGTGCCTGTGGGACTAGCGGGAGCGAGACCCAGTACTTC	CACGTSGSETQYF
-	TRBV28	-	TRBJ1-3	TGTGCCAGCAGTTTGGTGAACTCTGGAAACACCATATATTTT	CASSLVNSGNTIYF
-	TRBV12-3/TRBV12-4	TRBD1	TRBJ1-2	TGTGCCACCAGGGGGGTAGTCTATGGCTACACCTTC	CATRGVVYGYTF
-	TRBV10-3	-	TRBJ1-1	TGTGCCACCGTGAGCGGGTCCGGAGACACTGAAGCTTTCTTT	CATVSGSGDTEAFF
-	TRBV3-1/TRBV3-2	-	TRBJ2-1	TGTGCCAGCAGCCAGCTTGGTCAGCGCCACTACAATGAGCAGTTCTTC	CASSQLGQRHYNEQFF
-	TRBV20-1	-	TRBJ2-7	TGCAGTGCTAGTTTCGACCGGGAGCCCTACGAGCAGTACTTC	CSASFDREPYEQYF
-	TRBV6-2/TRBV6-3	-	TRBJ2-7	TGTGCCAGCAGCCGGGACTCCTACGAGCAGTACTTC	CASSRDSYEQYF
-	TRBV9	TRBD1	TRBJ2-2	TGTGCCAGCAGCGTAGAAGGACAGGGTTTCGGGGAGCTGTTTTTT	CASSVEGQGFGELFF
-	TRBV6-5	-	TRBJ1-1	TGTGCCAGCAGCCTGATACAGGGTGAGGCTTTCTTT	CASSLIQGEAFF
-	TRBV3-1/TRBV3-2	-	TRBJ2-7	TGTGCCAGCAGCCGGTCAGGGACTTCCTACGAGCAGTACTTC	CASSRSGTSYEQYF
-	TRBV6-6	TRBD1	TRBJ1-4	TGTGCCAGCAGTACGGGACAGGGGGATGAAAAACTGTTTTTT	CASSTGQGDEKLFF
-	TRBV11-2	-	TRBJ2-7	TGTGCCAGCAACGATGGACGGGGACCTTCCTACGAGCAGTACTTC	CASNDGRGPSYEQYF
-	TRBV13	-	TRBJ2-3	TGTGCCAGCAGGCCCCGGGGCGTAAGCACAGATACGCAGTATTTT	CASRPRGVSTDTQYF
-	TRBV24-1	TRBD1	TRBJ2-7	TGTGCCACCAGTGACTGGGACAGGGGGTCTGAGCAGTACTTC	CATSDWDRGSEQYF
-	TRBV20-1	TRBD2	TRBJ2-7	TGCAGTGCTAGTGGGGGACTAGCGGCGGCTTTCGAGCAGTACTTC	CSASGGLAAAFEQYF
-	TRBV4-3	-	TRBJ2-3	TGCGCCAGCAGCGGGGTTATAAGCACAGATACGCAGTATTTT	CASSGVISTDTQYF
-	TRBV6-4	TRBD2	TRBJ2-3	TGTGCCAGCAGTGTGGCTAGCGGGAGCACAGATACGCAGTATTTT	CASSVASGSTDTQYF
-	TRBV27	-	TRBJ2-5	TGTGCCAGCAGTTCCGCTTGGGGCAGGGGGGGAGGAGAGACCCAGTACTTC	CASSSAWGRGGGETQYF
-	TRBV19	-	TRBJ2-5	TGTGCCAGTAGTAGAGGGTACCAAGAGACCCAGTACTTC	CASSRGYQETQYF
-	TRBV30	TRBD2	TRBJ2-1	TGTGCCTGGAGTGTAGCCGGGGGGGCCTACAATGAGCAGTTCTTC	CAWSVAGGAYNEQFF
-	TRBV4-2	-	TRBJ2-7	TGTGCCAGCAGCCAAGATCATCTAGCCTACGAGCAGTACTTC	CASSQDHLAYEQYF
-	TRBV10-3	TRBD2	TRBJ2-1	TGTGCCACGGGGGAGTGGGGGACTAGTCCTAATGAGCAGTTCTTC	CATGEWGTSPNEQFF
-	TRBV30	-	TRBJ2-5	TGTGCCTCCCCAGGGGCTGCGCAGACCCAGTACTTC	CASPGAAQTQYF
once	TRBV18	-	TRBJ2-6	TGTGCCAGCTCACCGGCAGGGACTCCCTCTGGGGCCAACGTCCTGACTTTC	CASSPAGTPSGANVLTF
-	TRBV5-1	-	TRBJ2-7	TGCGCCAGCAGCGGTGTGGGAGTCCTTAACTACGAGCAGTACTTC	CASSGVGVLNYEQYF
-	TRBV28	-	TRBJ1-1	TGTGCCAGCAGTTTTCTAGGGAGGGGCCCCTTGACCACTGAAGCTTTCTTT	CASSFLGRGPLTTEAFF
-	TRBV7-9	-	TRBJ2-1	TGTGCCAGCAGCTTAGGTGGTTGGGCAGAGACCTACAATGAGCAGTTCTTC	CASSLGGWAETYNEQFF
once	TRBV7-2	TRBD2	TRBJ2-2	TGTGCCAGCAGCCGCGGGGGGGGCCAGGACACCGGGGAGCTGTTTTTT	CASSRGGGQDTGELFF
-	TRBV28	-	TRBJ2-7	TGTGCCAGCAGTTTAGGTGCAGCAGCCTACGAGCAGTACTTC	CASSLGAAAYEQYF
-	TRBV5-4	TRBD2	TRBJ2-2	TGTGCCAGCAGCTGGACTAGCGGAAACACCGGGGAGCTGTTTTTT	CASSWTSGNTGELFF
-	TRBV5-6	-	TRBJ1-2	TGTGCCAGCAGCCCTAAGTGGACCTATGGCTACACCTTC	CASSPKWTYGYTF
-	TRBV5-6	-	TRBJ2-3	TGTGCCAGCAGCGTACAGGGCTGGGAAACAGATACGCAGTATTTT	CASSVQGWETDTQYF
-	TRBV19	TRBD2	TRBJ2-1	TGTGCCAGTAGTCGACTAGCGGGGGAGGGTGAGCAGTTCTTC	CASSRLAGEGEQFF
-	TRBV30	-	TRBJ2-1	TGTGCCTGGAGTGTAACCCGGACTCAGGGGTCCTACAATGAGCAGTTCTTC	CAWSVTRTQGSYNEQFF
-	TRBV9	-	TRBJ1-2	TGTGCCAGCTCGACGGACGATATCTATGGCTACACCTTC	CASSTDDIYGYTF
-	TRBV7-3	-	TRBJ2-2	TGTGCCAGCAGCTTATACGGGGAGCTGTTTTTT	CASSLYGELFF
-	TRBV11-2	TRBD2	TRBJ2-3	TGTGCCAGCAGCTTGAGCGGGAGAGCAGATACGCAGTATTTT	CASSLSGRADTQYF
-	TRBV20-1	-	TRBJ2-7	TGCAGTGCTAGTCCAACCTACGAGCAGTACTTC	CSASPTYEQYF
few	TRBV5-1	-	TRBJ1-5	TGCGCCAGCAGCTTGGCCGGAGGGGAAGGTCAGCCCCAGCATTTT	CASSLAGGEGQPQHF
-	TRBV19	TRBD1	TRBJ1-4	TGTGCCAGTACCCACGGACAGGGCATTAGTGAAAAACTGTTTTTT	CASTHGQGISEKLFF
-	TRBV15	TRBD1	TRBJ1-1	TGTGCCACCAACATAACAGGGGGGGCTGAAGCTTTCTTT	CATNITGGAEAFF
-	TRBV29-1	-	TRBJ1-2	TGCAGCGTCGAAGGGGGAAATTCTGGCTACACCTTC	CSVEGGNSGYTF
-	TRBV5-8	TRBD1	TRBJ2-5	TGTGCCAGCAGCGGCCGGGACAGGCCCTCGGAGACCCAGTACTTC	CASSGRDRPSETQYF
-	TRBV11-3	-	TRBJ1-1	TGTGCCAGCAGCGCGACAGGGAACACTGAAGCTTTCTTT	CASSATGNTEAFF
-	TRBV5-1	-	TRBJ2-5	TGCGCCAGCAGCTTGGGCGGGACGGCACAAGAGACCCAGTACTTC	CASSLGGTAQETQYF